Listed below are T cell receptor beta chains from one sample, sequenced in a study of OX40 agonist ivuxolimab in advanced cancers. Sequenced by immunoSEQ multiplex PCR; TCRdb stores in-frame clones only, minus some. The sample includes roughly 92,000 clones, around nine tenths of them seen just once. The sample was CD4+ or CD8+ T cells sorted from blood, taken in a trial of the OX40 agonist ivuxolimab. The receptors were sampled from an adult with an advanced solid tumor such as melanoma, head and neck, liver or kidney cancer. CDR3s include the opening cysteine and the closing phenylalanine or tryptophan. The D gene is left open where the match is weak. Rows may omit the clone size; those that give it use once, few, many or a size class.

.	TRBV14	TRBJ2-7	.	CASSQGTPRSSYEQYF	TGTGCCAGCAGCCAAGGGACCCCAAGGAGCTCCTACGAGCAGTACTTC
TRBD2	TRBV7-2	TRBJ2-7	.	CASSSPPGGGTTSYEQYF	TGTGCCAGCAGCTCTCCTCCGGGAGGCGGGACCACTTCCTACGAGCAGTACTTC
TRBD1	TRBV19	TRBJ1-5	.	CASSIGFGQGANQPQHF	TGTGCCAGTAGTATAGGATTCGGCCAGGGGGCAAATCAGCCCCAGCATTTT
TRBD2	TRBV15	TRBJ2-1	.	CATSNDETSGRFENEQFF	TGTGCCACCAGTAACGATGAGACTAGCGGGAGATTTGAGAATGAGCAGTTCTTC
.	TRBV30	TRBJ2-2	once	CAWGENWTRELFF	TGTGCCTGGGGCGAAAACTGGACCCGGGAGCTGTTTTTT
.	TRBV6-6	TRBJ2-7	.	CASSYPPPASSYEQYF	TGTGCCAGCAGTTACCCCCCTCCGGCGTCCTCCTACGAGCAGTACTTC
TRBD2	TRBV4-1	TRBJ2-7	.	CASSQVVLAGGNTYEQYF	TGCGCCAGCAGCCAGGTTGTACTAGCGGGAGGAAACACCTACGAGCAGTACTTC
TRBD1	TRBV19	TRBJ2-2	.	CASSTQGTGELFF	TGTGCCAGTAGTACACAGGGGACCGGGGAGCTGTTTTTT
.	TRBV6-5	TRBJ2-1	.	CASSQAGQNEQFF	TGTGCCAGCAGTCAGGCAGGGCAAAATGAGCAGTTCTTC
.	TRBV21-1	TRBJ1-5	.	CASSKTSGLLGNQPQHF	TGTGCCAGCAGCAAGACCTCTGGACTGTTAGGTAATCAGCCCCAGCATTTT
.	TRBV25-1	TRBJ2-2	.	CASSEESGSRGAVF	TGTGCCAGCAGTGAGGAGTCAGGGAGCCGGGGAGCTGTTTTT
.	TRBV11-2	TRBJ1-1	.	CASSLEGQNTEAFF	TGTGCCAGCAGCTTAGAAGGGCAGAACACTGAAGCTTTCTTT
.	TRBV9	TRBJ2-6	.	CASSVAFTGGFSGANVLTF	TGTGCCAGCAGCGTAGCCTTCACCGGAGGGTTCTCTGGGGCCAACGTCCTGACTTTC
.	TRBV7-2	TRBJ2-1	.	CASSDKGLRSYNEQFF	TGTGCCAGCAGCGACAAGGGACTTCGCTCCTACAATGAGCAGTTCTTC
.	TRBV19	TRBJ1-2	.	CASSIVAGGVGYTF	TGTGCCAGTAGTATAGTAGCGGGGGGCGTTGGCTACACCTTC
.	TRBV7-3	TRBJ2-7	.	CASSPTGSYEQYF	TGTGCCAGCAGCCCCACGGGGTCCTACGAGCAGTACTTC
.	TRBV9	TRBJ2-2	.	CASSVVSVNTGELFF	TGTGCCAGCAGCGTAGTGTCGGTGAACACCGGGGAGCTGTTTTTT
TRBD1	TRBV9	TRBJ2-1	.	CASSVTGTGVANEQFF	TGTGCCAGCAGCGTAACCGGGACAGGTGTTGCCAATGAGCAGTTCTTC
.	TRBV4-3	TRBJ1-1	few	CASSQDRSRVNTEAFF	TGCGCCAGCAGCCAAGATAGGTCCAGGGTGAACACTGAAGCTTTCTTT
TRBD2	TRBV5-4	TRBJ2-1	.	CASSLELAGYNEQFF	TGTGCCAGCAGCTTGGAACTAGCGGGATACAATGAGCAGTTCTTC
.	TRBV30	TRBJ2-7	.	CAWVGGLDRKQYF	TGTGCCTGGGTGGGGGGACTTGATCGCAAGCAGTACTTC
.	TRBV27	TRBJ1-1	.	CASSPDEGTAEAFF	TGTGCCAGCAGTCCCGACGAGGGGACTGCTGAAGCTTTCTTT
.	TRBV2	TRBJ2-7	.	CASRSGTLYEQYF	TGTGCCAGCAGAAGTGGGACCCTCTACGAGCAGTACTTC
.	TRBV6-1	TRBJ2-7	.	CASSGNWWQYF	TGTGCCAGCAGTGGGAATTGGTGGCAGTACTTC
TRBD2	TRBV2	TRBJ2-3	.	CASSEPSGTSGTSTDTQYF	TGTGCCAGCAGTGAACCCTCCGGGACTAGCGGGACGAGCACAGATACGCAGTATTTT
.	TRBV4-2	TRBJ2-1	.	CASSHLTAGAPEQFF	TGTGCCAGCAGCCACCTCACCGCGGGGGCCCCTGAGCAGTTCTTC
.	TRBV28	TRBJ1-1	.	CASSWFGGGTEAFF	TGTGCCAGCAGTTGGTTTGGAGGGGGCACTGAAGCTTTCTTT
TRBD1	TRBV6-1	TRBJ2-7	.	CASSLGGQGLHEQYF	TGTGCCAGCAGTTTAGGGGGACAGGGACTGCACGAGCAGTACTTC
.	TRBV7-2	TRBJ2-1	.	CASSFMGHEQFF	TGTGCCAGCAGCTTTATGGGCCATGAGCAGTTCTTC
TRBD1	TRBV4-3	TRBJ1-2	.	CASSQYRGRGYTF	TGCGCCAGCAGCCAATACAGGGGTCGTGGCTACACCTTC
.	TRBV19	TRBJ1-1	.	CASNQGIRNTEAFF	TGTGCCAGTAACCAGGGAATTCGAAACACTGAAGCTTTCTTT
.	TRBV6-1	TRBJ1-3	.	CASSRAASGNTIYF	TGTGCCAGCAGCAGGGCCGCCTCTGGAAACACCATATATTTT
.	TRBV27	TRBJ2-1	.	CASSQFRNEQFF	TGTGCCAGCAGTCAGTTTCGCAATGAGCAGTTCTTC
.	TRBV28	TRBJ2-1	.	CASSLASSSSYNEQFF	TGTGCCAGCAGTTTAGCTAGTAGCAGCTCCTACAATGAGCAGTTCTTC
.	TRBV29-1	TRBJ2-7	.	CSVESEILGEQYF	TGCAGCGTCGAAAGCGAAATCTTGGGCGAGCAGTACTTC
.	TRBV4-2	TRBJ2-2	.	CASSQRGDTGELFF	TGTGCCAGCAGCCAACGAGGGGACACCGGGGAGCTGTTTTTT
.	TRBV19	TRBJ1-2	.	CASTHGAGEAYGYTF	TGTGCCAGTACCCATGGGGCAGGGGAAGCCTATGGCTACACCTTC
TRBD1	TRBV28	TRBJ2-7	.	CASTTGDSYEQYF	TGTGCCAGCACAACAGGGGACTCCTACGAGCAGTACTTC
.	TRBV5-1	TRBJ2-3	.	CASSSTRIFTDTQYF	TGCGCCAGCAGCAGTACTAGGATTTTCACAGATACGCAGTATTTT
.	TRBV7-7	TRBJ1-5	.	CASSPAGTSKTYSNQPQHF	TGTGCTAGCAGCCCGGCCGGGACCTCCAAAACCTATAGCAATCAGCCCCAGCATTTT
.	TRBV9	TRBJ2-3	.	CASSSSSDTQYF	TGTGCCAGCAGCTCCAGCTCAGATACGCAGTATTTT
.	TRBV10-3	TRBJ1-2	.	CAVYWSSVSDYGYTF	TGTGCCGTATACTGGAGTTCGGTAAGCGACTATGGCTACACCTTC
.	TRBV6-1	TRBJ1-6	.	CASSATGTLDNSPLHF	TGTGCCAGCAGTGCAACTGGGACGTTAGATAATTCACCCCTCCACTTT
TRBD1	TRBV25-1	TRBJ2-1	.	CASSDRQGYNEQFF	TGTGCCAGCAGTGACAGACAGGGGTACAATGAGCAGTTCTTC
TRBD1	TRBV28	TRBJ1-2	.	CASSSRGLFGYTF	TGTGCCAGCAGTTCCAGGGGGCTTTTTGGCTACACCTTC
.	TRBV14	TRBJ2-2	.	CASSQALSITGELFF	TGTGCCAGCAGCCAAGCCCTTTCGATCACCGGGGAGCTGTTTTTT
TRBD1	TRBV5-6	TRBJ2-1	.	CASSFRDRGYNEQFF	TGTGCCAGCAGCTTTCGGGACAGAGGCTACAATGAGCAGTTCTTC
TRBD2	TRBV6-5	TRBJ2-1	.	CASKWTSGKLFF	TGTGCCAGCAAATGGACTAGCGGGAAACTGTTCTTC
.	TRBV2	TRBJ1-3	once	CASSEGTGRPSSSGNTIYF	TGTGCCAGCAGTGAAGGTACAGGGAGACCCAGCAGCTCTGGAAACACCATATATTTT
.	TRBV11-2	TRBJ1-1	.	CASSSSRGAMNTEAFF	TGTGCCAGCAGCTCGTCGCGGGGAGCTATGAACACTGAAGCTTTCTTT
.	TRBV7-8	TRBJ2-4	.	CASSLGFLGPGHVLVF	TGTGCCAGCAGCTTAGGATTTTTGGGACCCGGGCATGTGTTGGTCTTC
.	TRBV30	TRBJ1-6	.	CAWDLGTSSYNSPLHF	TGTGCCTGGGACCTGGGCACGAGCTCCTATAATTCACCCCTCCACTTT
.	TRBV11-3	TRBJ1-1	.	CASSLAEWGTAVNTEAFF	TGTGCCAGCAGCTTAGCGGAGTGGGGTACGGCCGTGAACACTGAAGCTTTCTTT
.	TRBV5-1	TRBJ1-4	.	CASSRRQIATNEKLFF	TGCGCCAGCAGCAGGAGACAGATTGCAACTAATGAAAAACTGTTTTTT